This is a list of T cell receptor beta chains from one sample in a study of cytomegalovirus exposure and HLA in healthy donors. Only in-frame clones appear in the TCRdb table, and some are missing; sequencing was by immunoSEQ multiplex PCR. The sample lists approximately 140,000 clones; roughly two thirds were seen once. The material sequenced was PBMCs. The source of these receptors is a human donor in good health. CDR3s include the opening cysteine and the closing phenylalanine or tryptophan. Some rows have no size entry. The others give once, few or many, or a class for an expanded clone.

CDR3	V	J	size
CASRETTAYEQYF	TRBV2	TRBJ2-7	NA
CASSQGISRDYEQYF	TRBV4-2	TRBJ2-7	NA
CASRTDRDREQYF	TRBV6-1	TRBJ2-7	few
CASSPRTGGTETQYF	TRBV18	TRBJ2-5	NA
CASSVSGSRNEQYF	TRBV10-2	TRBJ2-7	NA
CATSRDGSGSETQYF	TRBV15	TRBJ2-5	once
CASSSGTDHNTEAFF	TRBV7-3	TRBJ1-1	NA
CASSHSYEQYF	TRBV13	TRBJ2-7	NA
CASSLTGLSTDTQYF	TRBV11-2	TRBJ2-3	NA
CASSGTGGRDTQYF	TRBV9	TRBJ2-3	NA
CASSPRDRVDYGYTF	TRBV13	TRBJ1-2	NA
CASSEGQGRNEQFF	TRBV6-1	TRBJ2-1	NA
CASSPGRGSYEQYF	TRBV7-6	TRBJ2-7	few
CASSLVMGPSGEQYF	TRBV7-9	TRBJ2-7	NA
CASSHRGYNQPQHF	TRBV19	TRBJ1-5	NA
CASSLGAGGPGEQFF	TRBV6-1	TRBJ2-1	NA
CAIKGAGVNEQFF	TRBV10-3	TRBJ2-1	NA
CASSFYSYNEQFF	TRBV7-3	TRBJ2-1	once
CASTSGGGGNEQYF	TRBV6-4	NA	NA
CASSLRPGQGADTQYF	TRBV5-4	TRBJ2-3	NA
CASSFAAGSGANVLTF	TRBV7-2	TRBJ2-6	NA
CASSIQGLSNTEAFF	TRBV19	TRBJ1-1	NA
CAWGSWGDGEQYF	TRBV30	TRBJ2-7	NA
CASRATDRGGEKLFF	TRBV7-2	TRBJ1-4	NA